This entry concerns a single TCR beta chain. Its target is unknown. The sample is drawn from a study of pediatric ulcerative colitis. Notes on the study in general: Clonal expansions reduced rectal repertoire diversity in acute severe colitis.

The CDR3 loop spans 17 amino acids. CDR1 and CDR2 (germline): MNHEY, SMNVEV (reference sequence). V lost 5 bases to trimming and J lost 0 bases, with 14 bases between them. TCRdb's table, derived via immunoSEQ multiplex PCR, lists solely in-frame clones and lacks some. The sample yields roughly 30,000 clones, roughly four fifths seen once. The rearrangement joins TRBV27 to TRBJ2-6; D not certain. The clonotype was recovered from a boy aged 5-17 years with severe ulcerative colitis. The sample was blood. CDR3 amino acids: CASSLRLTLSGANVLTF. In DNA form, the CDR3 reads TGTGCCAGCAGTCTAAGACTGACACTCTCTGGGGCCAACGTCCTGACTTTC.